This TCR beta chain was sequenced during a study of CD8 T cells in Susac syndrome. A quantity of roughly 0.5 to 1 ug RNA underwent reverse transcription using random hexamers. TCRdb reprocessed the immunoSEQ multiplex PCR reads via MiXCR and lists one record per CDR3 protein. This sample has 170,000 or so distinct CDR3 sequences, with approximately 94% found just once. Germline V gene lookup returns CDR1 SEHNR and CDR2 FQNEAQ (reference sequence). The CDR3 consists of 13 residues. V was pared by 5 bases and J by 2 bases, with 8 bases between. The source material was CD4+ T cells from PBMCs. The TCR was taken from a human donor with Susac syndrome. J is TRBJ2-3 and V is TRBV7-9; weak D call: TRBD1 (5 bases). The CDR3 DNA sequence: TGTGCCAGCAGCCCGACAGTCACAGATACGCAGTATTTT. Translation: CASSPTVTDTQYF.